A single sample is the source of the 23 T cell receptor beta chains below, sequenced in a study of blood T cell repertoires in COVID-19. Here immunoSEQ multiplex PCR was the method, and the copy in TCRdb shows in-frame clones only, minus some. The table records fewer than 50,000 clones, 90% to 95% of them present only once. The sequenced sample consisted of peripheral blood. These receptors were obtained from a man aged 50 or older with COVID-19, enrolled during active disease.

This chain links TRBV30 with TRBJ2-3, with D perhaps matching TRBD1 (6 bases). V lost 3 bases, J lost 5 bases, and 12 bases lay in between. This CDR3 spans 13 amino acids. The V gene's germline CDR1 is GTSNPN and CDR2 SVGIG (reference sequence). The CDR3 sequence is CAWSQGLGDTQYF. The DNA of the CDR3 is TGTGCCTGGAGCCAGGGGCTCGGAGATACGCAGTATTTT.

The gene calls are TRBV2 and TRBJ1-2; tentative D call: TRBD1 (5 bases). Trimming pared 6 bases from V and 3 bases from J, leaving 17 bases between. The germline gives CDR1 SNHLY, CDR2 FYNNEI. The CDR3 runs to 15 residues. CDR3 DNA sequence: TGTGCCAGCAGCCCCGCGGCAGGGAAGGACTATGGCTACACCTTC. Translation: CASSPAAGKDYGYTF. The variable domain in full, with the rest retrieved from reference TRBV2 and TRBJ1-2, is EPEVTQTPSHQVTQMGQEVILRCVPISNHLYFYWYRQILGQKVEFLVSFYNNEISEKSEIFDDQFSVERPDGSNFTLKIRSTKLEDSAMYFCASSPAAGKDYGYTFGSGTRLTVV.

This clone was found once. V usage is TRBV6-5 and J usage is TRBJ1-5; tentatively, D is TRBD1 (5 bases). Germline-derived CDR1 and CDR2 are MNHEY and SVGAGI. Trimming cost V 8 bases and J 3 bases, with 11 bases left between them. This CDR3 is 13 amino acids long. The CDR3 DNA sequence: TGTGCCAGCCAGCAGGGCAACAATCAGCCCCAGCATTTT. Protein sequence: CASQQGNNQPQHF.

CDR3 bases: TGTGCCAGCAGCCAAGACAACCAAGAGACCCAGTACTTC. This encodes CASSQDNQETQYF. J is TRBJ2-5 and V is TRBV4-2; the D is unclear. This CDR3 spans 13 amino acids. Trimming took 0 bases from V and 0 from J, leaving 2 bases between them. CDR1 is LGHNA, CDR2 YNFKEQ, per germline.

The V gene is TRBV3-1 (or the pseudogene TRBV3-2), the J gene TRBJ1-2; 8 nucleotides match TRBD1. The trim removed 6 bases at V and 4 bases at J, leaving 7 bases unmatched. In germline, CDR1 is LGHDT, CDR2 YNNKEL (reference sequence). This CDR3 has 14 amino acids. The CDR3 coding sequence is TGTGCCAGCAGTGATGGACAGGGTGCCTATGGCTACACCTTC. As protein: CASSDGQGAYGYTF.

This rearrangement joins TRBV18 to TRBJ1-4; 8 nucleotides align to TRBD1. Germline assignment: CDR1 KGHSH and CDR2 LQKENI. Trimming removed 6 bases from V and 14 bases from J; junction bases left unmatched: 8. The CDR3 extends over 12 amino acids. CDR3: CASSSGQGQLFF. CDR3 sequence (DNA): TGTGCCAGCTCTTCTGGACAGGGACAGCTGTTTTTT.

This chain links TRBV7-9 with TRBJ2-2; 11 nucleotides match TRBD2. CDR3 length equals 15 residues. V was clipped by 1 base and J by 5 bases; unmatched bases: 0. Germline lookup yields CDR1 SEHNR and CDR2 FQNEAQ (reference sequence). The CDR3 DNA reads TGTGCCAGCAGCTTAGGGACTAGCGGGACCGGGGAGCTGTTTTTT. Translation: CASSLGTSGTGELFF.

The genes are TRBV3-1 (or the pseudogene TRBV3-2) and TRBJ2-4, with 14 bases that match TRBD2. This CDR3 has 19 residues. Per the germline V gene, CDR1 is LGHDT and CDR2 is YNNKEL (reference sequence). V was clipped by 1 base and J by 5 bases; unmatched bases: 10. In DNA, the CDR3 is TGTGCCAGCAGCCAAGTGACTAGCGGGAGGGGGGGCTCCCAAAACATTCAGTACTTC. Its translation: CASSQVTSGRGGSQNIQYF.

The chain recombines TRBV7-9 with TRBJ2-2; 10 bases line up with TRBD2. Unmatched junction bases numbered 1, after V lost 4 bases and J lost 5 bases. This CDR3 is 14 amino acids long. Germline CDR1 SEHNR, CDR2 FQNEAQ (reference sequence). The CDR3 DNA reads as TGTGCCAGCAGCTGGGGACTAGCGACCGGGGAGCTGTTTTTT. Translated, it gives CASSWGLATGELFF.

The CDR3 is CASRATGTVLFF. DNA of the CDR3: TGTGCCAGCAGGGCGACAGGGACGGTGCTGTTTTTT. This chain joins TRBV2 and TRBJ1-4, with 7 nucleotides matching TRBD1. Per germline, CDR1 SNHLY and CDR2 FYNNEI. V dropped 6 bases and J dropped 14; count of bases not matched to a gene: 9. This CDR3 comprises 12 residues.

The chain couples TRBV2 to TRBJ1-3; no firm D call. The CDR3 contains 17 residues. Between the trimmed V and J ends, which lost 4 bases and 0 bases, there was a span of 16 bases. Germline CDR1 reads SNHLY; CDR2 reads FYNNEI. The CDR3 DNA reads as TGTGCCAGCAGTGCCCGCTCCGACGGGTTCTCTGGAAACACCATATATTTT. Translated: CASSARSDGFSGNTIYF.

This chain connects TRBV11-2 to TRBJ2-1, with unresolved D. This CDR3 has 14 amino acids. Trimming stripped 2 bases from V and 3 bases from J, with 8 bases between. Germline V gene lookup returns CDR1 SGHAT and CDR2 FQNNGV. CDR3 protein: CASSLLVGYNEQFF. The CDR3 coding sequence is TGTGCCAGCAGCTTACTAGTCGGCTACAATGAGCAGTTCTTC.

This chain connects TRBV7-2 to TRBJ2-5; 7 bases map to TRBD1. V gave up 1 base and J gave up 5 bases; unmatched junction bases: 10. The germline V gene has CDR1 SGHTA and CDR2 FQGNSA. The CDR3 length is 16 residues. The CDR3 spells CASSLGGDRPGETQYF. The CDR3 nucleotides are TGTGCCAGCAGCTTAGGTGGGGACAGACCGGGGGAGACCCAGTACTTC.

The chain links TRBV11-2 to TRBJ1-1; D is undetermined. The germline V gene has CDR1 SGHAT and CDR2 FQNNGV. Trimming left V 1 base short and J 7 bases short, with 10 bases between. The CDR3 extends over 13 amino acids. As DNA, the CDR3 is TGTGCCAGCAGCTTAGTGTACGGCGGTGAAGCTTTCTTT. Translation gives CASSLVYGGEAFF.

The chain has TRBV6-1 and TRBJ1-1; tentative D call: TRBD1 (5 bases). The V end lost 2 bases, the J end lost 6 bases, and 13 bases lay between the germline ends. The CDR3 extends over 14 amino acids. Germline CDR1 and CDR2: MNHNS and SASEGT. CDR3 loop: CASSEILRDSEAFF. The CDR3 DNA reads TGTGCCAGCAGTGAAATCCTCAGGGACTCTGAAGCTTTCTTT.

A single count supports this clone. This rearrangement joins TRBV29-1 to TRBJ1-1, with 8 nucleotides matching TRBD1. The CDR3 contains 13 residues. After removal of 4 bases from V and 3 bases from J, the junction contained 4 bases not matched to a gene. From germline, CDR1 is SQVTM and CDR2 ANQGSEA. The CDR3 coding sequence is TGCAGCGTTGTACCGGGACAGGACACTGAAGCTTTCTTT. Its translation is CSVVPGQDTEAFF.

The chain recombines TRBV5-1 with TRBJ2-5, with 8 positions matching TRBD2. J was trimmed by 2 bases and V by 0 bases; bases with no gene match: 6. The CDR3 sequence is 16 residues long. CDR1 is SGHRS, CDR2 YFSETQ, per germline. The CDR3 DNA follows: TGCGCCAGCAGCTTGGGCCCTTCGGGAGGGCAAGAGACCCAGTACTTC. Translated: CASSLGPSGGQETQYF.

The V gene is TRBV30, the J gene TRBJ2-5, with D possibly TRBD1 on 6 matching bases. Germline CDR1 reads GTSNPN; CDR2 reads SVGIG (reference sequence). This CDR3 is 15 amino acids long. Trimming took off 2 bases at V and 4 bases at J, with 17 bases between the two ends. CDR3 protein: CAWSRSPRGGETQYF. The CDR3 bases are TGTGCCTGGAGTAGGAGTCCTAGAGGGGGAGAGACCCAGTACTTC.

The CDR3 coding sequence is TGTGCCAGTAGTCCACAGGGTGTATTAAGGAGCACAGATACGCAGTATTTT. Its translation: CASSPQGVLRSTDTQYF. The rearrangement uses TRBV19 and TRBJ2-3, with D perhaps TRBD1 (6 bases). The germline V gene has CDR1 LNHDA and CDR2 SQIVND (reference sequence). This CDR3 region has 17 residues. The V gene lost 5 bases and the J gene lost 0 bases, with 18 bases spanning the gap.

This clone came up once. The chain couples TRBV20-1 to TRBJ1-5; no firm D call. Germline V CDR1 and CDR2: DFQATT, SNEGSKA (reference sequence). The CDR3 totals 13 residues. V lost 3 bases, J lost 6 bases, and 12 bases lay in between. Written as DNA, the CDR3 is TGCAGTGCTAGTTCGGTGGAGAGTCAGCCCCAGCATTTT. It is translated as CSASSVESQPQHF.

The DNA of the CDR3 is TGTGCCAGCAGCCGGGACAGGGGCTCCGGGGAGCTGTTTTTT. Amino acid sequence: CASSRDRGSGELFF. The chain links TRBV7-9 to TRBJ2-2, with 10 bases fitting TRBD1. This CDR3 is built from 14 residues. Per the germline V gene, CDR1 is SEHNR and CDR2 is FQNEAQ (reference sequence). The ends lost 5 bases at V and 6 bases at J; junction bases unmatched: 3.

The chain carries TRBV6-5 and TRBJ2-1; the D is unclear. The CDR3 is 14 amino acids. Germline V gives CDR1 MNHEY, CDR2 SVGAGI. Trimming left V 4 bases short and J 0 bases short, with 7 bases between. DNA for the CDR3: TGTGCCAGCAGTTGGAGTGGCTCCTACAATGAGCAGTTCTTC. Translated, it gives CASSWSGSYNEQFF.

This rearrangement joins TRBV12-3 or TRBV12-4 to TRBJ1-2, with 8 bases matching TRBD1. V shed 4 bases, J shed 7 bases, and the junction held 5 bases outside the gene matches. This CDR3 has 13 residues. CDR3: CASSSGGAFGYTF. The CDR3 DNA sequence: TGTGCCAGCAGTTCAGGGGGCGCGTTTGGCTACACCTTC.